This TCR beta chain appears in the sequencing data of a study of CD8 T cells in Susac syndrome. Study context: Patients with Susac syndrome were therapy-naive, on corticosteroids, or on intravenous immunoglobulin alone at blood draw.

With random hexamers, about 0.45 to 1 ug RNA was reverse transcribed. By means of immunoSEQ multiplex PCR, TCR beta CDR3 spanning 54 Vbeta and 13 Jbeta underwent amplification. TCRdb analysed the immunoSEQ multiplex PCR reads with MiXCR anew, one entry per CDR3 protein. The sample gives under 300,000 distinct CDR3 sequences, 90% to 97% of which show up once; 0.08% to 0.11% is in the top ten. The CDR3 has 16 amino acids. V shed 0 bases and J 5 bases; nucleotides not matched to a gene: 7. Germline CDR1 reads MGHRA; CDR2 reads YSYEKL. V and J are TRBV4-1 and TRBJ2-1; 7 bases match TRBD2. The receptor was derived from a human donor with Susac syndrome. Material: CD4+ T cells from PBMCs. Here the CDR3 DNA reads TGCGCCAGCAGCCAAGATTCTAGCGGCCTTGACAATGAGCAGTTCTTC. It encodes CASSQDSSGLDNEQFF.